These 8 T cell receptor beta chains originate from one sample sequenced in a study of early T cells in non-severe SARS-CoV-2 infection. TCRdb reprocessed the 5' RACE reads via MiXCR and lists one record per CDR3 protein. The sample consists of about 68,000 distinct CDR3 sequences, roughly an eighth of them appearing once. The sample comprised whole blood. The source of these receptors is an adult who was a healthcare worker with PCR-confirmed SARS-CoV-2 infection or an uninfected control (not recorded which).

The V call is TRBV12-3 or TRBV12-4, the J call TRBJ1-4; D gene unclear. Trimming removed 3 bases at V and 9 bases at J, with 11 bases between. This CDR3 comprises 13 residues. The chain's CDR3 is CASSLLAPQKLFF. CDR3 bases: TGTGCCAGCAGTTTGCTGGCCCCCCAAAAACTGTTTTTT.

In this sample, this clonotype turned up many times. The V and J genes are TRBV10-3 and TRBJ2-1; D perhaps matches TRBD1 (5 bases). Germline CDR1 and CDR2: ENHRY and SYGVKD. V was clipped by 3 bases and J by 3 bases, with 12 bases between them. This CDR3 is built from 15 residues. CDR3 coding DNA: TGTGCCATCAGTGAAAGTCAGGGAAACTACAATGAGCAGTTCTTC. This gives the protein CAISESQGNYNEQFF.

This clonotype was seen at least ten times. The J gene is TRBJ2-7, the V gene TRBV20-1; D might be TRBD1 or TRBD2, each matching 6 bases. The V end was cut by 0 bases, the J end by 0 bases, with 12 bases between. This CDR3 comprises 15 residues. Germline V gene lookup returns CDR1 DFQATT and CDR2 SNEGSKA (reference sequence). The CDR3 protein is CSARDSGQYSYEQYF. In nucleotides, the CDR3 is TGCAGTGCTAGAGATAGCGGACAGTACTCCTACGAGCAGTACTTC.

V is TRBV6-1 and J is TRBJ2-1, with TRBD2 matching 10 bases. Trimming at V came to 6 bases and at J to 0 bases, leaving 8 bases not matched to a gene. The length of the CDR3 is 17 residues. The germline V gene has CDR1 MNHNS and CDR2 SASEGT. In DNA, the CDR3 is TGTGCCAGCAGCGCCATAGCGGGGGGCTTCTCCTACAATGAGCAGTTCTTC. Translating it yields CASSAIAGGFSYNEQFF.

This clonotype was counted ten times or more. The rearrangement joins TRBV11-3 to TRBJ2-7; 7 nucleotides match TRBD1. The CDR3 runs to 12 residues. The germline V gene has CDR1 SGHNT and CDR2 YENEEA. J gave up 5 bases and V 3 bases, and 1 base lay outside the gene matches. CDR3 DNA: TGTGCCAGCAGCTTGGGGACAGACGAGCAGTACTTC. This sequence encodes CASSLGTDEQYF. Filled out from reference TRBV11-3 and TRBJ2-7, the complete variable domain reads EAGVVQSPRYKIIEKKQPVAFWCNPISGHNTLYWYLQNLGQGPELLIRYENEEAVDDSQLPKDRFSAERLKGVDSTLKIQPAELGDSAVYLCASSLGTDEQYFGPGTRLTVT.

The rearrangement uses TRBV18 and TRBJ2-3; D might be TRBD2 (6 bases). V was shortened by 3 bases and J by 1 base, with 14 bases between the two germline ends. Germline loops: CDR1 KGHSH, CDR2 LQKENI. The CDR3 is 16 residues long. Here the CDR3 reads CASSPSLASRTDTQYF. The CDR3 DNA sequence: TGTGCCAGCTCACCGTCGCTAGCGAGCCGCACAGATACGCAGTATTTT.

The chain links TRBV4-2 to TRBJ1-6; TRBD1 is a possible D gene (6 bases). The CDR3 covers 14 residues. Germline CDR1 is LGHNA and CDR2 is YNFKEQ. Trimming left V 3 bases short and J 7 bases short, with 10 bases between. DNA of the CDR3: TGTGCCAGCAGCCAGACCGGGGGCAATTCACCCCTCCACTTT. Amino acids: CASSQTGGNSPLHF.

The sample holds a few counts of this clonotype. The chain's CDR3 is CAISGSGDSNQPQHF. The CDR3 nucleotides read TGTGCCATCAGCGGTTCAGGGGATAGCAATCAGCCCCAGCATTTT. V gene TRBV10-3 combines with J gene TRBJ1-5; tentatively, D is TRBD1 (6 bases). The germline V gene has CDR1 ENHRY and CDR2 SYGVKD. V lost 6 bases to trimming and J lost 0 bases, with 12 bases between them. CDR3 size: 15 residues.